This TCR beta chain was retrieved from a study of cytomegalovirus exposure and HLA in healthy donors. Germline V gives CDR1 SGHTA, CDR2 FQGNSA. This CDR3 is built from 15 residues. Germline trimming cut 5 bases from V and 2 bases from J; bases unmatched to any gene: 5. Whole-study results and caveats: Published work reported that the classifier diagnosed cytomegalovirus status with high specificity and sensitivity. Most observed TCR sequences were rare, whereas some public TCRs were detected in many donors. The tendency of first-cohort TCR clusters to co-occur in the 120 validation repertoires was identified by a subsequent analysis. The study labeled 164 TCR beta chains cytomegalovirus-associated.

Regarding this clone: Its antigen remains unidentified.

Here immunoSEQ multiplex PCR was the method, and the copy in TCRdb shows in-frame clones only, minus some. Among about 44,000 clones listed, over 85% were seen once. Sequenced sample: PBMCs. V usage is TRBV7-2 and J usage is TRBJ2-3, with TRBD2 identical over 9 bases. This receptor was taken from a woman younger than 30 in good health and CMV-seronegative. The CDR3, as DNA: TGTGCCAGCAGCAAAAGCGGGGGGCTCACAGATACGCAGTATTTT. Protein product: CASSKSGGLTDTQYF.